A single sample gave rise to the 9 T cell receptor beta chains below, sequenced in a study of blood T cell repertoires in COVID-19. Measured with immunoSEQ multiplex PCR; TCRdb has only the in-frame clones, and not every one. The table includes about 200,000 clones, 76% detected once. Sequenced input: PBMCs or T cells enriched from blood (not recorded which). The origin of the receptors is a woman aged 45-65 years with acute COVID-19.

Details on this clone: This may be a read error, as it is one base from a much larger clone. The chain recombines TRBV9 with TRBJ1-1; the match to TRBD1 covers 7 bases. J was trimmed by 1 base and V by 3 bases; bases with no gene match: 0. This CDR3 region has 13 residues. CDR1 is SGDLS and CDR2 is YYNGEE in the germline V gene. DNA of the CDR3: TGTGCCAGCAGCGGACAGGGGAACACTGAAGCTTTCTTT. It codes for CASSGQGNTEAFF.

In DNA, the CDR3 is TGCGCCAGCAGGCAGACACAAGAGACCCAGTACTTC. It is translated as CASRQTQETQYF. The V gene is TRBV5-1, the J gene TRBJ2-5, with D unclear. In germline, CDR1 is SGHRS, CDR2 YFSETQ. Between the trimmed V and J ends, which lost 5 bases and 2 bases, there was a span of 7 bases. The CDR3 is 12 amino acids.

The gene calls are TRBV27 and TRBJ2-2, with D perhaps TRBD1 (5 bases). V was clipped by 5 bases and J by 5 bases, with 18 bases between them. Per the germline V gene, CDR1 is MNHEY and CDR2 is SMNVEV (reference sequence). The CDR3 contains 16 residues. The CDR3 is CASSPVWQGITGELFF. CDR3 nucleotide sequence: TGTGCCAGCAGTCCAGTCTGGCAGGGAATTACCGGGGAGCTGTTTTTT.

The chain recombines TRBV9 with TRBJ2-5, with a tentative D call TRBD1 (6 bases). The CDR3 extends over 14 amino acids. V was clipped by 3 bases and J by 2 bases, with 11 bases between them. Germline V gene data show CDR1 as SGDLS and CDR2 as YYNGEE. In DNA form, the CDR3 reads TGTGCCAGCAGCGCCGGGACACCACAAGAGACCCAGTACTTC. It specifies CASSAGTPQETQYF.

This clone was detected a few times. The chain combines TRBV6-5 with TRBJ2-7, with 7 bases fitting TRBD1. Germline CDR1 reads MNHEY; CDR2 reads SVGAGI. Germline trimming cut 6 bases from V and 0 bases from J; bases unmatched to any gene: 8. The CDR3 has 15 amino acids. DNA of the CDR3: TGTGCCAGCAGGGCCGGACAGGTGAGCTCCTACGAGCAGTACGTC. Translating it yields CASRAGQVSSYEQYV.

This rearrangement joins TRBV6-5 to TRBJ1-2; D is unresolved. V dropped 3 bases and J dropped 5 bases, with 19 bases sitting between them. CDR1 is MNHEY, CDR2 SVGAGI, per germline. The CDR3 covers 16 residues. In nucleotides, the CDR3 is TGTGCCAGCAGTTATTATGTGGCGGAGGGAGGGTATGGCTACACCTTC. Residues: CASSYYVAEGGYGYTF.

This sequence joins TRBV12-3 or TRBV12-4 and TRBJ1-3, with 7 bases aligning to TRBD1. J gave up 5 bases and V 7 bases, and 5 bases lay outside the gene matches. The CDR3 has 13 residues. CDR3 DNA sequence: TGTGCCAGCATTTTGAGGGGGCGAAACACCATATATTTT. It encodes CASILRGRNTIYF.

The genes are TRBV19 and TRBJ2-3, with 14 bases identical to TRBD2. This CDR3 has 15 amino acids. J lost 7 bases, V lost 10 bases, and 10 bases had no gene match. Germline assignment: CDR1 LNHDA and CDR2 SQIVND (reference sequence). The CDR3 nucleotides are TGTGCCACCAAGACTAGCGGGGGGGCCGAGAATACGCAGTATTTT. This sequence encodes CATKTSGGAENTQYF.

The chain has TRBV28 and TRBJ1-4, with 7 bases lining up with TRBD1. This CDR3 is built from 16 residues. CDR1 and CDR2 (germline): MDHEN, SYDVKM. V was clipped by 3 bases and J by 3 bases; unmatched bases: 7. CDR3 DNA: TGTGCCAGCAGTTTTGGGCTCCAGGGGGCTAATGAAAAACTGTTTTTT. Its protein is CASSFGLQGANEKLFF.